Presented here are 7 T cell receptor beta chains from one specimen sequenced in a study of blood T cells in healthy people across ages. Combining a sample-barcoded 5' primer with a J-beta primer mix, a second PCR ran for roughly 7 to 11 cycles. TCRdb re-analysed the 5' RACE reads in MiXCR, keeping a single row per CDR3 protein. Of fewer than 950,000 distinct CDR3 sequences in the sample, about 53% were seen once. Sequenced: blood. These receptors all stem from an older man in good health.

The chain is built from TRBV4-1 and TRBJ1-3; D ambiguous. Looked up from germline, CDR1 is MGHRA and CDR2 is YSYEKL. The V and J ends lost 0 bases and 2 bases respectively, with 17 bases between them. The CDR3 covers 18 residues. CDR3 residues: CASSQDPLFPHTGNTIYF. CDR3 DNA sequence: TGCGCCAGCAGCCAAGACCCTCTCTTCCCGCACACTGGAAACACCATATATTTT.

The rearrangement uses TRBV3-1 and TRBJ2-7; 12 bases are shared with TRBD2. This CDR3 spans 16 amino acids. Losses at the gene ends were 1 base for V and 5 bases for J; bases not matched to a gene: 6. CDR1 is LGHDT, CDR2 YNNKEL, per germline (reference sequence). Here the CDR3 reads CASSQGRRTSGNEQYF. In DNA form, the CDR3 reads TGTGCCAGCAGCCAAGGCCGTCGGACTAGCGGGAACGAGCAGTACTTC.

This clonotype was found many times. V gene TRBV18 combines with J gene TRBJ2-7; 7 bases are shared with TRBD1. Germline CDR1 reads KGHSH; CDR2 reads LQKENI. V lost 6 bases and J lost 3; bases outside the gene matches: 8. This CDR3 has 14 residues. CDR3 DNA: TGTGCCAGCTCCTCGGCAGGGGGAAACTACGAGCAGTACTTC. It translates to CASSSAGGNYEQYF.

The rearrangement links TRBV7-3 to TRBJ2-3, with 8 bases aligning to TRBD2. The V gene end was trimmed by 1 base and the J gene end by 2 bases; junction bases not matched to a gene: 11. This CDR3 has 18 residues. Germline CDR1 SGHTA, CDR2 FQGTGA. The CDR3 nucleotides read TGTGCCAGCAGCTTAAGGGGGTACAGCGGGAGATTCACAGATACGCAGTATTTT. Translating it yields CASSLRGYSGRFTDTQYF.

This clonotype was counted only a few times. The genes are TRBV6-2 or TRBV6-3 and TRBJ2-7; the match to TRBD2 covers 11 bases. Germline assignment: CDR1 MNHEY and CDR2 SVGEGT. V lost 6 bases and J lost 7; bases outside the gene matches: 2. This CDR3 has 12 amino acids. CDR3 amino acids: CASRRLAGEQYF. CDR3 DNA: TGTGCCAGCAGACGACTAGCGGGGGAGCAGTACTTC.

This chain connects TRBV7-2 to TRBJ2-1, with 9 bases lining up with TRBD2. The trim removed 1 base at V and 8 bases at J, leaving 9 bases unmatched. The CDR3 sequence is 16 residues long. CDR1 is SGHTA and CDR2 is FQGNSA in the germline V gene. Here the CDR3 reads CASSLGLRTSDYEQFF. For the CDR3, the DNA is TGTGCCAGCAGCTTAGGCCTCCGGACTAGCGACTATGAGCAGTTCTTC. The full variable domain, in which reference TRBV7-2 and TRBJ2-1 provide the parts outside the CDR3, is GAGVSQSPSNKVTEKGKDVELRCDPISGHTALYWYRQSLGQGLEFLIYFQGNSAPDKSGLPSDRFSAERTGGSVSTLTIQRTQQEDSAVYLCASSLGLRTSDYEQFFGPGTRLTVL.

This clonotype was detected ten times or more. The chain is built from TRBV10-3 and TRBJ2-2, with D unclear. The V and J ends lost 6 bases and 6 bases respectively, with 8 bases between them. Germline V lookup: CDR1 ENHRY, CDR2 SYGVKD. The CDR3 runs to 12 residues. The CDR3 sequence: CAISYDPGELFF. CDR3 in DNA: TGTGCCATCAGCTACGATCCCGGGGAGCTGTTTTTT.